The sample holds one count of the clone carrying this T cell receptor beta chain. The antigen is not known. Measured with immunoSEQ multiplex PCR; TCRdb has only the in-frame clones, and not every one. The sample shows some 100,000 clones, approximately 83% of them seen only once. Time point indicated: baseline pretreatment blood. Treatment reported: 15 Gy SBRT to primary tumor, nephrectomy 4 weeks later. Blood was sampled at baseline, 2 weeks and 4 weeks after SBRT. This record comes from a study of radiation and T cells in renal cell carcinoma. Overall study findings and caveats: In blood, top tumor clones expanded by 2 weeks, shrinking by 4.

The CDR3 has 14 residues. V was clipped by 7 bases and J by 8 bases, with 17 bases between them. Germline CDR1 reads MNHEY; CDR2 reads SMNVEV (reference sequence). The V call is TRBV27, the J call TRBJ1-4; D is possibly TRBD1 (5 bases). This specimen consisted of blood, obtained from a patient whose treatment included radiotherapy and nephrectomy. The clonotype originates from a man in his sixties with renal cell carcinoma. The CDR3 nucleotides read TGTGCCAGCACTACCCTCTCGGGGGAAGAAAAACTGTTTTTT. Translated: CASTTLSGEEKLFF.